Reported below is one T cell receptor beta chain. Its antigen remains unidentified. Sequenced by immunoSEQ multiplex PCR; TCRdb stores in-frame clones only, minus some. The data hold about 48,000 clones, with approximately 86% observed a single time. The entry originates in a study of radiotherapy plus CTLA-4 blockade in lung cancer. Germline V gives CDR1 MGHRA, CDR2 YSYEKL. This CDR3 region has 13 residues. Deletions cut 4 bases from V and 5 bases from J, with 12 bases between. Findings of the study overall: Tumor-derived TCR clones expanded in blood after radiotherapy plus ipilimumab. The authors reported that early blood T cell clone dynamics, with interferon-beta, best predicted response.

The J gene is TRBJ2-7, the V gene TRBV4-1, with D tentatively TRBD1 (6 bases). The specimen comprised peripheral blood, sampled from a patient treated with radiotherapy plus ipilimumab. The sequence came from a human donor with non-small cell lung cancer that progressed on radiotherapy plus ipilimumab. Some clones in this sample may be carry-over from other donors' samples. The CDR3 sequence: CASSLTGSDEQYF. The CDR3 region has the DNA TGCGCCAGCAGCCTCACAGGGTCGGACGAGCAGTACTTC.